Detailed here is one TCR beta chain. The antigen is undetermined. This sample stems from a study of cytomegalovirus exposure and HLA in healthy donors. CDR3 length: 14 residues. The V gene end was trimmed by 0 bases and the J gene end by 13 bases; junction bases not matched to a gene: 7. The germline V gene has CDR1 MNHEY and CDR2 SVGAGI. General study results and limits: The majority of CMV-associated TCR beta chains were reported as apparently HLA-restricted in a later analysis. High specificity and sensitivity for cytomegalovirus status were reported for the classifier.

This PCR relied on a set of 60 Vbeta primers and 13 Jbeta primers. Profiled with immunoSEQ multiplex PCR; TCRdb holds only in-frame clones, not every one. The data show some 97,000 clones, about 70% seen once. The material sequenced was PBMCs. V is TRBV6-5 and J is TRBJ2-2, with 8 bases matching TRBD1. This sequence originates from a woman aged 18-29 years in good health and CMV-seropositive. Here the CDR3 reads CASSYSRGQYWLFF. CDR3 nucleotides: TGTGCCAGCAGTTACTCCAGGGGGCAGTACTGGCTGTTTTTT.